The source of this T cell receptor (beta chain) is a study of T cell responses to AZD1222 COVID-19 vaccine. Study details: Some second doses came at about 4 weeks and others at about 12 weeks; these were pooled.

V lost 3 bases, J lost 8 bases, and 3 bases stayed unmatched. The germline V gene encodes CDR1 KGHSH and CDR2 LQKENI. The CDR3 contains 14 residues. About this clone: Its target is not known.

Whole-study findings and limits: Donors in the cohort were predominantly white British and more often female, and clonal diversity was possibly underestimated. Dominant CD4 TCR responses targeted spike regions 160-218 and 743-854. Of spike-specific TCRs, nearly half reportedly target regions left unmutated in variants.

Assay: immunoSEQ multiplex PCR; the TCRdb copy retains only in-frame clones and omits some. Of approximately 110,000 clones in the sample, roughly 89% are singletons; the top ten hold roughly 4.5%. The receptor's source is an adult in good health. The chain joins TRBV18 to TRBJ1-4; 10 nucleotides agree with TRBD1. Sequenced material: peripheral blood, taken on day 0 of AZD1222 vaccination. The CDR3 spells CASSPGQGQEKLFF. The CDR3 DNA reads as TGTGCCAGCTCACCGGGACAGGGGCAGGAAAAACTGTTTTTT.